The entry that follows covers one TCR beta chain sequence. The sample is drawn from a study of blood T cell repertoires in COVID-19. Turning to the study itself: Samples came from the United States, Italy and Spain, spanning acute and convalescent COVID-19.

Sequenced by immunoSEQ multiplex PCR; TCRdb stores in-frame clones only, minus some. The sample holds 300,000 to 350,000 clones, over 80% seen once. Germline V gene data show CDR1 as MNHNY and CDR2 as SVGAGI (reference sequence). The CDR3 runs to 16 residues. Trimming took off 4 bases at V and 7 bases at J, with 17 bases between the two ends. The chain recombines TRBV6-6 with TRBJ1-6; a weak D match, TRBD1 (5 bases). This sequence was found in a man younger than 45 with COVID-19, enrolled during active disease. Sequencing was performed on peripheral blood. The CDR3 reads CASSSTVGSLNSPLHF. In nucleotides, the CDR3 is TGTGCCAGCAGTTCGACAGTGGGAAGTCTCAATTCACCCCTCCACTTT.